This TCR beta chain derives from a study of blood T cell repertoires in COVID-19. Study in general: The samples span acute and convalescent COVID-19 from the United States, Italy and Spain. T cells, B-cell-depleted T cells, or PBMCs provided the cDNA or gDNA that served as material.

Per the study methods: Quantification of nucleated cells was approximated via reference gene primer amplification. TCRdb's copy holds only in-frame clones and misses some; the assay was immunoSEQ multiplex PCR. The DNA gave D and trimming, while V, J and clone size come from that table. Here the sample spans 61,000 or so clones, 79% being singletons. The V gene's germline CDR1 is SGDLS and CDR2 YYNGEE. The germline V and J ends were trimmed by 0 bases and 4 bases, with 9 bases remaining between them. The CDR3 consists of 14 residues. The sequenced sample was peripheral blood. The chain uses TRBV9 and TRBJ2-3; a possible D gene is TRBD2 (5 bases). The origin of this receptor is a woman in her seventies with acute or convalescent COVID-19. The CDR3 sequence: CASSVALAADTQYF. For the CDR3, the DNA is TGTGCCAGCAGCGTAGCTCTAGCCGCAGATACGCAGTATTTT.